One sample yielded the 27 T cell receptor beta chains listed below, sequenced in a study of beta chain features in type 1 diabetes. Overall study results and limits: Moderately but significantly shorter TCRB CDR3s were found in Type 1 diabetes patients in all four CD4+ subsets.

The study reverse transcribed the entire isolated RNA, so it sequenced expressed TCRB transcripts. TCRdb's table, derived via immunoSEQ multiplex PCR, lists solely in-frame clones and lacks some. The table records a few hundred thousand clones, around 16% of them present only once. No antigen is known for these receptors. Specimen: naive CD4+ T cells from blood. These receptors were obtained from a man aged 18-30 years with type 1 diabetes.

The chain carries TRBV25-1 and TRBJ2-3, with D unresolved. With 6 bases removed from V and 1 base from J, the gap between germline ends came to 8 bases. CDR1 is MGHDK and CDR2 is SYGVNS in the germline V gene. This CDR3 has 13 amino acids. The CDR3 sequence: CASSAEGTDTQYF. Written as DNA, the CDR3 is TGTGCCAGCAGCGCAGAGGGCACAGATACGCAGTATTTT.

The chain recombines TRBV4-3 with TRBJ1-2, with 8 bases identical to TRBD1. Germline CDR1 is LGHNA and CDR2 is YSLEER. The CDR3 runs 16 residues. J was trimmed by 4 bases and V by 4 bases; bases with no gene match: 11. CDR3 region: CASSRNRQGLGYGYTF. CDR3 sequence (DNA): TGCGCCAGCAGCCGCAATCGACAGGGGTTAGGCTATGGCTACACCTTC.

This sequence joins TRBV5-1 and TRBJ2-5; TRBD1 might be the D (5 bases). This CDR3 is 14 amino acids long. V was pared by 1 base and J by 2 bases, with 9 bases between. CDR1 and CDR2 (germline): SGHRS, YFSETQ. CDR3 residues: CASSLLAGQETQYF. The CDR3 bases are TGCGCCAGCAGCTTGTTAGCAGGGCAAGAGACCCAGTACTTC.

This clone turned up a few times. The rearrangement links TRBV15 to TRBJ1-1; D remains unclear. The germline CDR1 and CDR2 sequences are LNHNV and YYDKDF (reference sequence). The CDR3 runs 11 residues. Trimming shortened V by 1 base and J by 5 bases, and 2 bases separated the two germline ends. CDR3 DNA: TGTGCCACCAGCAGAGCAACTGAAGCTTTCTTT. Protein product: CATSRATEAFF.

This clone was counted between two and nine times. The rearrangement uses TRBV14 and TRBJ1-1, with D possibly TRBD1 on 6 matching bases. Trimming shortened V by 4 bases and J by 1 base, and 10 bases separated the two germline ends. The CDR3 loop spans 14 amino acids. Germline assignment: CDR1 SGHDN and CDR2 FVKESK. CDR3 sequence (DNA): TGTGCCAGCAGCCGGACAGTCAAGAACACTGAAGCTTTCTTT. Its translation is CASSRTVKNTEAFF.

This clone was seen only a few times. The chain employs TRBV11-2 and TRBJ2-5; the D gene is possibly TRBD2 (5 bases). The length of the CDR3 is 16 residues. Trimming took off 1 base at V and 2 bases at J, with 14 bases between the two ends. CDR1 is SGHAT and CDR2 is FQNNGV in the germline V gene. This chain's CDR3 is CASSLGPGSGQETQYF. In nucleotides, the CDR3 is TGTGCCAGCAGCTTAGGTCCGGGGTCGGGGCAAGAGACCCAGTACTTC. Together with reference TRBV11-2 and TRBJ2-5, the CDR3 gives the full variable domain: EAGVAQSPRYKIIEKRQSVAFWCNPISGHATLYWYQQILGQGPKLLIQFQNNGVVDDSQLPKDRFSAERLKGVDSTLKIQPAKLEDSAVYLCASSLGPGSGQETQYFGPGTRLLVL.

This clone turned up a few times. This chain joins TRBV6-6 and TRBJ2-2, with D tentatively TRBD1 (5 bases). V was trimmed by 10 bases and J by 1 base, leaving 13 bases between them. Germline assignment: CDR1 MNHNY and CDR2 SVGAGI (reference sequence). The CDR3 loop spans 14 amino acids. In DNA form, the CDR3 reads TGTGCCACCAGCCTTGACAGGAACACCGGGGAGCTGTTTTTT. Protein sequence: CATSLDRNTGELFF.

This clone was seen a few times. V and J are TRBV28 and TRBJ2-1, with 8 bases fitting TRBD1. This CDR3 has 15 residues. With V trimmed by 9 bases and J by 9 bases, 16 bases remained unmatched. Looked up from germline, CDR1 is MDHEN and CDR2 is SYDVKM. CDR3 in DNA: TGTGCCAGTATTAAGGGCAGGGGGCTATTCGCTGAGCAGTTCTTC. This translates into CASIKGRGLFAEQFF. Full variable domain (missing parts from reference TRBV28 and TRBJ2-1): DVKVTQSSRYLVKRTGEKVFLECVQDMDHENMFWYRQDPGLGLRLIYFSYDVKMKEKGDIPEGYSVSREKKERFSLILESASTNQTSMYLCASIKGRGLFAEQFFGPGTRLTVL.

The CDR3 is CASSYTYRFPYQPQHF. CDR3 coding DNA: TGTGCCAGCAGTTACACTTACAGGTTTCCCTATCAGCCCCAGCATTTT. The chain uses TRBV6-6 and TRBJ1-5; D perhaps matches TRBD1 (5 bases). This CDR3 has 16 amino acids. V lost 2 bases to trimming and J lost 5 bases, with 16 bases between them. From germline, CDR1 is MNHNY and CDR2 SVGAGI (reference sequence).

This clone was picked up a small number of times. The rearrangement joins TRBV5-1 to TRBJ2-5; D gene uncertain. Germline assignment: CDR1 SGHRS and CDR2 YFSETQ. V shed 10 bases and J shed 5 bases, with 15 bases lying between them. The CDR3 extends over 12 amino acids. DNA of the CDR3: TGCGCCTCCCGTTGGGCCTCTGAGACCCAGTACTTC. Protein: CASRWASETQYF. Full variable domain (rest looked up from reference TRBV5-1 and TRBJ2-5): KAGVTQTPRYLIKTRGQQVTLSCSPISGHRSVSWYQQTPGQGLQFLFEYFSETQRNKGNFPGRFSGRQFSNSRSEMNVSTLELGDSALYLCASRWASETQYFGPGTRLLVL.

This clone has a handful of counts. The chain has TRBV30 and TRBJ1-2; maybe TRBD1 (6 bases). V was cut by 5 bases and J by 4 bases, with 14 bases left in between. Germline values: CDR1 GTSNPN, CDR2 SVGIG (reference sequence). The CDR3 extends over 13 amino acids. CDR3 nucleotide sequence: TGTGCCTGGTCAGACCGGGACATCTATGGCTACACCTTC. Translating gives CAWSDRDIYGYTF.

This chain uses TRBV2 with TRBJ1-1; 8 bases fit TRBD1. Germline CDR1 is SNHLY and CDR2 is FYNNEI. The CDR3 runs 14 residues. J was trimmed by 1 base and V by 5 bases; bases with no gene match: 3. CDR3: CASSRTGQNTEAFF. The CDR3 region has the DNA TGTGCCAGCAGTAGGACAGGGCAGAACACTGAAGCTTTCTTT.

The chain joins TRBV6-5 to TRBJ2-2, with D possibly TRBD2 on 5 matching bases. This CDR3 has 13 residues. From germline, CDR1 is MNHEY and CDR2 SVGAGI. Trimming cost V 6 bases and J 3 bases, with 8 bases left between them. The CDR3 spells CASSRDYTGELFF. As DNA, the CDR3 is TGTGCCAGCAGCCGGGATTACACCGGGGAGCTGTTTTTT.

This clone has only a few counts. CDR3 bases: TGTGCCAGCACCACGGGTAGCGGGGGGTACTACGAGCAGTACTTC. Translating it yields CASTTGSGGYYEQYF. This chain uses TRBV6-5 with TRBJ2-7; 10 bases map to TRBD2. The CDR3 loop spans 15 amino acids. The V and J ends lost 7 bases and 3 bases, in that order; junction bases with no gene match: 9. Germline V gene data show CDR1 as MNHEY and CDR2 as SVGAGI.

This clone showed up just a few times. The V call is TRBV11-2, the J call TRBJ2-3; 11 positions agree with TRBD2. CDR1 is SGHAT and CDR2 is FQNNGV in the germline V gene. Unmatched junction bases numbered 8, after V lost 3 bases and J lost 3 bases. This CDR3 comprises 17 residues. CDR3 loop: CASSLVSLAGGTDTQYF. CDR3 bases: TGTGCCAGCAGCTTGGTCTCGCTAGCGGGGGGAACAGATACGCAGTATTTT.

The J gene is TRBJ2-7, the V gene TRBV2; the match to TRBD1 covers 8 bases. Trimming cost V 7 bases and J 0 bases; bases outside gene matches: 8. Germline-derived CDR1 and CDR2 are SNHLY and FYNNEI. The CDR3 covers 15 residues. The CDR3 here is CASKKTGAGSYEQYF. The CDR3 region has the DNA TGTGCCAGCAAAAAGACAGGGGCGGGCTCCTACGAGCAGTACTTC.

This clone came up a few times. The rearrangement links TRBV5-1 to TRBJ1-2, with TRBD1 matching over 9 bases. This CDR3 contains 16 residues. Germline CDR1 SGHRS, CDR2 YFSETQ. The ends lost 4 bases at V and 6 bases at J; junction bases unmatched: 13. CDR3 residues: CASSQGLRDRVNGYTF. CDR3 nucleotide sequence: TGCGCCAGCAGCCAAGGGTTGCGGGACAGGGTAAATGGCTACACCTTC.

The CDR3 coding sequence is TGTGCCTGGCGACCCGGGTCCACAGGCACGCAGTATTTT. This encodes CAWRPGSTGTQYF. The chain uses TRBV30 and TRBJ2-3; tentatively, D is TRBD1 (5 bases). The CDR3 totals 13 residues. Per germline, CDR1 GTSNPN and CDR2 SVGIG (reference sequence). Trimming took 5 bases from V and 9 from J, leaving 18 bases between them. The variable domain in full, with the rest retrieved from reference TRBV30 and TRBJ2-3, is SQTIHQWPATLVQPVGSPLSLECTVEGTSNPNLYWYRQAAGRGLQLLFYSVGIGQISSEVPQNLSASRPQDRQFILSSKKLLLSDSGFYLCAWRPGSTGTQYFGPGTRLTVL.

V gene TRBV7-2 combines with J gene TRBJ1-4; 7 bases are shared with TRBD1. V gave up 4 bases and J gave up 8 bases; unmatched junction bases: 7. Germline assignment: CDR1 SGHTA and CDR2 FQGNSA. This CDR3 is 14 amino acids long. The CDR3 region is CASSWTGVGEKLFF. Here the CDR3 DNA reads TGTGCCAGCAGCTGGACAGGCGTTGGGGAAAAACTGTTTTTT. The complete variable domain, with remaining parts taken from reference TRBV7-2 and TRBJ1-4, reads GAGVSQSPSNKVTEKGKDVELRCDPISGHTALYWYRQSLGQGLEFLIYFQGNSAPDKSGLPSDRFSAERTGGSVSTLTIQRTQQEDSAVYLCASSWTGVGEKLFFGSGTQLSVL.

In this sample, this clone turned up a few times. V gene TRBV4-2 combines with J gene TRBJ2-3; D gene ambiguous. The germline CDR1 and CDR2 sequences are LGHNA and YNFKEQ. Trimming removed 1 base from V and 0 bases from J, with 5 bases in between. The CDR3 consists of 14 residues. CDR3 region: CASSQGLSTDTQYF. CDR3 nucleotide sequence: TGTGCCAGCAGCCAAGGACTCAGCACAGATACGCAGTATTTT.

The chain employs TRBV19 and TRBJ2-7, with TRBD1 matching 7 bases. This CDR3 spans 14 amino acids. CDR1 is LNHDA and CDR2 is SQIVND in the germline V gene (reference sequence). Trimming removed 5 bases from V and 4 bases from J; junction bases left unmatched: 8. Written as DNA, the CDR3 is TGTGCCAGTAGTCCGTACAGGGGCCCGTACGAGCAGTACTTC. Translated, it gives CASSPYRGPYEQYF.

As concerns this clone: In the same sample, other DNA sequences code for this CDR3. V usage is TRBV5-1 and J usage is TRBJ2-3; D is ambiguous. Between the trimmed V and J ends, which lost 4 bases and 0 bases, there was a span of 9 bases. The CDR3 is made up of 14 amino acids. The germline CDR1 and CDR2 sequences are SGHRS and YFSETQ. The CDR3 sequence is CASSLTGSTDTQYF. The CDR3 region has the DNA TGCGCCAGCAGCCTCACGGGTAGCACAGATACGCAGTATTTT.

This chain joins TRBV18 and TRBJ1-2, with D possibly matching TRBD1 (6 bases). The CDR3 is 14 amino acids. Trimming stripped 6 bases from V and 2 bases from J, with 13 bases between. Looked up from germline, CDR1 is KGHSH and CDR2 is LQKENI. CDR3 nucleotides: TGTGCCAGCTCTGAACAGAGGGGGAACTATGGCTACACCTTC. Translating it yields CASSEQRGNYGYTF. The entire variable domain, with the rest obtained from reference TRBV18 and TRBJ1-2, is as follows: NAGVMQNPRHLVRRRGQEARLRCSPMKGHSHVYWYRQLPEEGLKFMVYLQKENIIDESGMPKERFSAEFPKEGPSILRIQQVVRGDSAAYFCASSEQRGNYGYTFGSGTRLTVV.

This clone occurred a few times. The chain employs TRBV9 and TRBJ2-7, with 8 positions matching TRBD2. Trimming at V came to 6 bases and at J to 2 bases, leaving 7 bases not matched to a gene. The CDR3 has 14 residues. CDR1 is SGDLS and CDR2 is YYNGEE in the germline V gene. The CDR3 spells CASTKGLVAYEQYF. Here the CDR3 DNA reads TGTGCCAGCACGAAGGGACTAGTTGCCTACGAGCAGTACTTC.

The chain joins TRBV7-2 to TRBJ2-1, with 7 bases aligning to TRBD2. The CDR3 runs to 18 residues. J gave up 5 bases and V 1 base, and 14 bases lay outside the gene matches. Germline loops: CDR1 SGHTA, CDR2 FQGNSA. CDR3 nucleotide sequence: TGTGCCAGCAGCTTAGTATGGTGGGAGGGAGTGAAGGACAATGAGCAGTTCTTC. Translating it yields CASSLVWWEGVKDNEQFF.

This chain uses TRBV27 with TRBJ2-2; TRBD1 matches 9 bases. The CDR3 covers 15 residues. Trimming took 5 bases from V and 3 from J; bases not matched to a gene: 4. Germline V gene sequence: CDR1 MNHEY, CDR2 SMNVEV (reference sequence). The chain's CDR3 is CASSPRQGDTGELFF. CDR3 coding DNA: TGTGCCAGCAGTCCCAGACAGGGGGACACCGGGGAGCTGTTTTTT.

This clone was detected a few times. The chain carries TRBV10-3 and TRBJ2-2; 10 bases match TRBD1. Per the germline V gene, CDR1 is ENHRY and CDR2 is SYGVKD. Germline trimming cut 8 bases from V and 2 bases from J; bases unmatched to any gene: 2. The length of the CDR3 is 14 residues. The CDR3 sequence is CAIGTGDNTGELFF. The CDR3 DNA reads TGTGCCATCGGGACAGGGGACAACACCGGGGAGCTGTTTTTT.